This is a list of T cell receptor beta chains from one sample in a study of human T cells and chemical hapten exposure. From the RACE reads, TCRdb called clonotypes with MiXCR, one entry per CDR3 protein. This table holds around 69,000 distinct CDR3 sequences, approximately 9.4% found once. Material: whole blood, obtained in connection with sensitization to the hapten diphenylcyclopropenone (DPC). These receptors were collected from a woman between 35 and 50 years old with alopecia areata. Some clones in this sample may be carry-over from other donors' samples. Both conserved end residues are part of each CDR3. The order of the fields is V gene, J gene, CDR3 protein.

V gene: TRBV5-4; J gene: TRBJ2-7; CDR3 protein: CAITTITGGVRYEQYF
V gene: TRBV20-1; J gene: TRBJ2-3; CDR3 protein: CSAGWGTDTQYF
V gene: TRBV10-3; J gene: TRBJ1-2; CDR3 protein: CAISEAGTGFPGYTF
V gene: TRBV6-1; J gene: TRBJ1-6; CDR3 protein: CASSAPDRSSYNSPLHF
V gene: TRBV4-3; J gene: TRBJ1-1; CDR3 protein: CASSQETGLGTEAFF
V gene: TRBV20-1; J gene: TRBJ2-5; CDR3 protein: CSALSGASETQYF
V gene: TRBV11-2; J gene: TRBJ2-1; CDR3 protein: CASSLESGSSQFF
V gene: TRBV6-6; J gene: TRBJ1-5; CDR3 protein: CASSYSIQDNQPQHF
V gene: TRBV4-3; J gene: TRBJ2-1; CDR3 protein: CASTPGTSGDSSYNEQFF
V gene: TRBV29-1; J gene: TRBJ2-2; CDR3 protein: CSVEDRQGLGGELFF
V gene: TRBV28; J gene: TRBJ1-2; CDR3 protein: CASSFWGRYGYTF
V gene: TRBV28; J gene: TRBJ1-4; CDR3 protein: CATGQALQKLFF
V gene: TRBV6-6; J gene: TRBJ2-3; CDR3 protein: CASSLGMGTDTQYF
V gene: TRBV2; J gene: TRBJ1-5; CDR3 protein: CASQGNYQPQHF
V gene: TRBV4-1; J gene: TRBJ1-2; CDR3 protein: CASSQDQRGGYGYTF